The 13 T cell receptor beta chains in this list originate from one sample, sequenced in a study of regulatory T cells in long-lasting Graves disease. Time point meaning: newly diagnosed GD, antithyroid drugs for less than 3 months. From PBMCs, RNA was extracted and then used to make the TCR library. Researchers made TCR beta libraries by using iRepertoire HTBI primers and running Arm-PCR on CDR3 regions. TCRdb itself ran the multiplex PCR reads through MiXCR, one entry per CDR3 protein. The data show approximately 400,000 distinct CDR3 sequences, with over 14% seen just once and about 8% held by the top ten. These same records also appear under a second study, on T cells in Graves' hyperthyroidism and ophthalmopathy.

The sample here was peripheral blood mononuclear cells (PBMCs), taken at new diagnosis, from a patient treated with antithyroid drugs. The receptor set was obtained from a woman aged 40-49 years with Graves disease.

The V call is TRBV11-3, the J call TRBJ2-7; the D gene is possibly TRBD1 (5 bases). The CDR3 runs 15 residues. In germline, CDR1 is SGHNT, CDR2 YENEEA. The V gene lost 5 bases and the J gene lost 0 bases, with 14 bases spanning the gap. CDR3 in DNA: TGTGCCAGCAGCCCAGGGTGGGCAGGCTCCTACGAGCAGTACTTC. Amino acids: CASSPGWAGSYEQYF. Full variable domain (outside the CDR3, taken from reference TRBV11-3 and TRBJ2-7): EAGVVQSPRYKIIEKKQPVAFWCNPISGHNTLYWYLQNLGQGPELLIRYENEEAVDDSQLPKDRFSAERLKGVDSTLKIQPAELGDSAVYLCASSPGWAGSYEQYFGPGTRLTVT.

This clonotype came up many times. The J gene is TRBJ1-5, the V gene TRBV6-5, with D possibly matching TRBD1 (5 bases). The CDR3 sequence is 14 residues long. The V end was cut by 2 bases, the J end by 10 bases, with 15 bases between. Germline V gene lookup returns CDR1 MNHEY and CDR2 SVGAGI. The CDR3: CASSYGQGLEPQHF. CDR3 sequence (DNA): TGTGCCAGCAGTTACGGGCAGGGTTTAGAACCCCAGCATTTT.

This clonotype was recorded at least ten times. The CDR3 here is CASRWTAYTDTQYF. The CDR3 coding sequence is TGTGCCAGCCGGTGGACAGCCTACACAGATACGCAGTATTTT. The chain joins TRBV2 to TRBJ2-3; possible D gene TRBD1, 6 bases. V was shortened by 8 bases and J by 2 bases, with 14 bases between the two germline ends. Germline V gene data show CDR1 as SNHLY and CDR2 as FYNNEI. The length of the CDR3 is 14 residues.

This clonotype was detected ten times or more. As the CDR3 is not closed by the conserved phenylalanine or tryptophan, this likely results from a read error. The DNA is left out, because the CDR3 cannot be placed on it with certainty; the CDR3 is given as TCRdb lists it. The chain couples TRBV7-9 to TRBJ2-3; TRBD1 is the table's D call, not checked against the DNA. Germline assignment: CDR1 SEHNR and CDR2 FQNEAQ (reference sequence). The CDR3 region is 13 residues in length, termini included. CDR3 in amino acids: CASSSSSSGSAYL.

In this sample, this clonotype turned up many times. The rearrangement uses TRBV28 and TRBJ2-1; 8 bases line up with TRBD2. This CDR3 is 15 amino acids long. Germline CDR1 and CDR2: MDHEN and SYDVKM. Trimming at V came to 5 bases and at J to 5 bases, leaving 8 bases not matched to a gene. In DNA form, the CDR3 reads TGTGCCAGCAGTCCGAGCGGGGGCCGAGACAATGAGCAGTTCTTC. Its protein product is CASSPSGGRDNEQFF.

This clonotype was counted many times. The chain combines TRBV29-1 with TRBJ2-3; D is uncertain. The CDR3 runs to 10 residues. Germline-derived CDR1 and CDR2 are SQVTM and ANQGSEA. Trimming took 4 bases from V and 6 from J, leaving 5 bases between them. The CDR3 is CSVALDTQYF. The DNA for the CDR3 is TGCAGCGTTGCCCTCGATACGCAGTATTTT.

A few counts support this clonotype. The J gene is TRBJ2-4, the V gene TRBV6-2 or TRBV6-3; D gene ambiguous. The CDR3 is 15 amino acids. Per the germline V gene, CDR1 is MNHEY and CDR2 is SVGEGT. Trimming pared 6 bases from V and 0 bases from J, leaving 12 bases between. The DNA for the CDR3 is TGTGCCAGCAGCCCCCGTGGATTAGCCAAAAACATTCAGTACTTC. This gives the protein CASSPRGLAKNIQYF.

The sample holds many counts of this clonotype. The chain uses TRBV27 and TRBJ2-1; TRBD2 agrees at 13 bases. V trimming: 5 bases; J trimming: 8 bases; junction bases outside the gene matches: 6. Germline V lookup: CDR1 MNHEY, CDR2 SMNVEV (reference sequence). The CDR3 loop spans 15 amino acids. The CDR3 is CASSPGTSGVDEQFF. The CDR3 nucleotides read TGTGCCAGCAGTCCTGGGACTAGCGGGGTCGATGAGCAGTTCTTC.

This clonotype was detected many times. This chain links TRBV27 with TRBJ2-3, with unresolved D. Trimming pared 2 bases from V and 6 bases from J, leaving 9 bases between. This CDR3 is 13 amino acids long. Germline CDR1 is MNHEY and CDR2 is SMNVEV (reference sequence). The CDR3 here is CASSLLLGDTQYF. The CDR3 nucleotides are TGTGCCAGCAGTTTACTCCTCGGGGATACGCAGTATTTT.

This clonotype was detected ten times or more. V is TRBV28 and J is TRBJ2-7; D not resolved. This CDR3 region has 15 residues. Germline CDR1 and CDR2: MDHEN and SYDVKM. Trimming stripped 5 bases from V and 2 bases from J, with 16 bases between. In DNA form, the CDR3 reads TGTGCCAGCAGTCTCACCGGGCTCCGCGCCTACGAGCAGTACTTC. Translated, it gives CASSLTGLRAYEQYF.

This clonotype was observed many times. This chain connects TRBV11-2 to TRBJ2-1; 11 positions match TRBD2. Germline lookup yields CDR1 SGHAT and CDR2 FQNNGV. The length of the CDR3 is 14 residues. V gave up 4 bases and J gave up 6 bases; unmatched junction bases: 2. CDR3 in amino acids: CASSYSGRGNEQFF. The CDR3 DNA reads TGTGCCAGCAGCTATAGCGGGAGGGGCAATGAGCAGTTCTTC.

About this clonotype: Because it lacks the conserved phenylalanine or tryptophan at the end, this CDR3 is likely a read error. No DNA is shown, since the ends of the CDR3 on it are uncertain; the CDR3 is the one TCRdb lists. CDR3 amino acids: CASSLEGGGWAKETRYL. V gene TRBV11-2 combines with J gene TRBJ2-5; TRBD1, the D gene given by the table, was not confirmed from the DNA. Germline V gene sequence: CDR1 SGHAT, CDR2 FQNNGV. The CDR3 is 17 amino acids long, termini counted.

V usage is TRBV9 and J usage is TRBJ1-1; TRBD1 might be the D (5 bases). Trimming left V 1 base short and J 8 bases short, with 12 bases between. This CDR3 is 13 amino acids long. Germline V gives CDR1 SGDLS, CDR2 YYNGEE. CDR3 coding DNA: TGTGCCAGCAGCGTATCTCAGGGCAAAGAAGCTTTCTTT. The encoded protein is CASSVSQGKEAFF.